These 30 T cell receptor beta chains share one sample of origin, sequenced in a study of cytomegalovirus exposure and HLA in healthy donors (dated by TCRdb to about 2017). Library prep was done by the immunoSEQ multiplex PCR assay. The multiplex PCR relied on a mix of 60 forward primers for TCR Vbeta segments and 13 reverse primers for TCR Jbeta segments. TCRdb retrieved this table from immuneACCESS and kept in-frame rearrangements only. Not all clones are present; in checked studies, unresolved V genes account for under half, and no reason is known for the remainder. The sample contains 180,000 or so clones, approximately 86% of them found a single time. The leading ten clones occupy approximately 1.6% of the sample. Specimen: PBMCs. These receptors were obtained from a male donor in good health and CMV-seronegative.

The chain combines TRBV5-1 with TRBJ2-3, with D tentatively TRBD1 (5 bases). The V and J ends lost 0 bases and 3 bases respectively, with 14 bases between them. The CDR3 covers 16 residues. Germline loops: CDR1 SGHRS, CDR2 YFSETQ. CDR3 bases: TGCGCCAGCAGCTTGGGATGGACACCCACTACAGATACGCAGTATTTT. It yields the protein CASSLGWTPTTDTQYF.

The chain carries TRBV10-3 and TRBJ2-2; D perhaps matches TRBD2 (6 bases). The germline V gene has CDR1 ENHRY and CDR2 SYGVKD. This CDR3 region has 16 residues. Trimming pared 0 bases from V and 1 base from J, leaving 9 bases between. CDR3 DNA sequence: TGTGCCATCAGTGAGTCGGGCGGGGTGAACACCGGGGAGCTGTTTTTT. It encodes CAISESGGVNTGELFF.

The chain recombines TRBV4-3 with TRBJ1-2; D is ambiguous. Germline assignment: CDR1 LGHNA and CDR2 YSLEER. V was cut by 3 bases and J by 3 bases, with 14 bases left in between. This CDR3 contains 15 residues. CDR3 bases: TGCGCCAGCAGCCAGGAGGTCGGGGTCGACTATGGCTACACCTTC. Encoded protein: CASSQEVGVDYGYTF.

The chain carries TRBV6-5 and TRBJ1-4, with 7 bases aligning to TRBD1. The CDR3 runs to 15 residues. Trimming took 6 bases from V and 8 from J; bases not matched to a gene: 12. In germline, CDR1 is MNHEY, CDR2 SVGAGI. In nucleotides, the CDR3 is TGTGCCAGCAGCCGAGCCGGGACAGTCCGAGAAAAACTGTTTTTT. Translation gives CASSRAGTVREKLFF.

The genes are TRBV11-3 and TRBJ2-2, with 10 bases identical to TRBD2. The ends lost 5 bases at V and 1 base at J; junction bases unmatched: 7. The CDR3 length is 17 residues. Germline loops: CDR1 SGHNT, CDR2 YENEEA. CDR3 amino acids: CASSEASGRLNTGELFF. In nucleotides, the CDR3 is TGTGCCAGCAGCGAAGCTAGCGGGAGATTGAACACCGGGGAGCTGTTTTTT.

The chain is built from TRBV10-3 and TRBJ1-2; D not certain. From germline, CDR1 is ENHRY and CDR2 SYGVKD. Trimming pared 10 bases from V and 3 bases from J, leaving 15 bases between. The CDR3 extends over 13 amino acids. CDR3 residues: CATNNARDYGYTF. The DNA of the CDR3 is TGTGCCACCAATAACGCGAGGGACTATGGCTACACCTTC.

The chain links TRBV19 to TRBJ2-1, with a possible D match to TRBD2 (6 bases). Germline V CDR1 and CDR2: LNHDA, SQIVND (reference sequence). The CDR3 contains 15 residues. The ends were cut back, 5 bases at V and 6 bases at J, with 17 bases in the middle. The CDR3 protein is CASSGSGGAGNEQFF. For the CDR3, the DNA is TGTGCCAGTAGTGGGAGCGGCGGGGCAGGCAATGAGCAGTTCTTC.

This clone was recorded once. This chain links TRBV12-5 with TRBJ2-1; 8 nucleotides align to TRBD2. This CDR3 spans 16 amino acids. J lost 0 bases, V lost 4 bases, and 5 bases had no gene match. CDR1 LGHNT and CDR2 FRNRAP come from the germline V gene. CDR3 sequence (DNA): TGTGCTAGTGGTTGGTTAAGCGGGAGCTCCTACAATGAGCAGTTCTTC. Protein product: CASGWLSGSSYNEQFF.

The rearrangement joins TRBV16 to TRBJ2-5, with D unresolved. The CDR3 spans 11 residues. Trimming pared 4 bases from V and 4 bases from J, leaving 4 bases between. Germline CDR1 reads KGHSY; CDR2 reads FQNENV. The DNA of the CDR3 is TGTGCCAGCAGCCTCGGAGAGACCCAGTACTTC. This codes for CASSLGETQYF.

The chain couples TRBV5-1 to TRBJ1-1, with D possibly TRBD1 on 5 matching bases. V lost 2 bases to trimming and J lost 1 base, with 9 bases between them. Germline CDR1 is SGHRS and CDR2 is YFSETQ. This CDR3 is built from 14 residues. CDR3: CASSLPGGNTEAFF. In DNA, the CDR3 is TGCGCCAGCAGCTTACCGGGGGGGAACACTGAAGCTTTCTTT.

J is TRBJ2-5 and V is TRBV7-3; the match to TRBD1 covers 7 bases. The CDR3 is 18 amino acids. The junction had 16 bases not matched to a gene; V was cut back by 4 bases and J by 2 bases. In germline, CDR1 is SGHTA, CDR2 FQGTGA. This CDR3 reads CASSSNPRTGTEQETQYF. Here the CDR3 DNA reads TGTGCCAGCAGCTCCAACCCGAGAACCGGGACAGAACAAGAGACCCAGTACTTC. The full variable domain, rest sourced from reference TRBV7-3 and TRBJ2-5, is GAGVSQTPSNKVTEKGKYVELRCDPISGHTALYWYRQSLGQGPEFLIYFQGTGAADDSGLPNDRFFAVRPEGSVSTLKIQRTERGDSAVYLCASSSNPRTGTEQETQYFGPGTRLLVL.

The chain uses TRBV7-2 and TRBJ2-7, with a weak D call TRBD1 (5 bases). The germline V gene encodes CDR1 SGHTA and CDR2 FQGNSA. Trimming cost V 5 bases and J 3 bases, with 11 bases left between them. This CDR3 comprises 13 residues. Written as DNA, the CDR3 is TGTGCCAGCAGCCCCCTCAGGGACTACGAGCAGTACTTC. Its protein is CASSPLRDYEQYF.

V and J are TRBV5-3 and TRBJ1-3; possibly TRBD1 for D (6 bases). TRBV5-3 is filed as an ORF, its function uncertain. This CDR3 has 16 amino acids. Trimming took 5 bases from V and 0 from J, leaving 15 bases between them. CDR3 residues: CARRRGQHGSGNTIYF. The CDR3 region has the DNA TGTGCCAGAAGAAGGGGACAACACGGCTCTGGAAACACCATATATTTT.

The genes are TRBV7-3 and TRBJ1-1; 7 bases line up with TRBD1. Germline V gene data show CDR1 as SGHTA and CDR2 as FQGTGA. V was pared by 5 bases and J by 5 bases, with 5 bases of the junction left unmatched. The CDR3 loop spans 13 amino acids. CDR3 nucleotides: TGTGCCAGCAGCCACGACAGGGAGACTGAAGCTTTCTTT. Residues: CASSHDRETEAFF.

CDR3 loop: CASSFRGMDEQFF. CDR3 nucleotides: TGTGCCAGCAGTTTTCGGGGGATGGATGAGCAGTTCTTC. The chain carries TRBV27 and TRBJ2-1; possibly TRBD2 for D (6 bases). The CDR3 is 13 amino acids. Germline loops: CDR1 MNHEY, CDR2 SMNVEV (reference sequence). Trimming took off 3 bases at V and 8 bases at J, with 11 bases between the two ends.

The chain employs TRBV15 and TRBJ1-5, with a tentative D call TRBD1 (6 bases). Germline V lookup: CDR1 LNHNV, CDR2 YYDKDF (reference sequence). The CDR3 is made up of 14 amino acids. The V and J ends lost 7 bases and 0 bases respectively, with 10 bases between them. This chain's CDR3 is CATMTGYSNQPQHF. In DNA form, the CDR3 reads TGTGCCACCATGACAGGATATAGCAATCAGCCCCAGCATTTT.

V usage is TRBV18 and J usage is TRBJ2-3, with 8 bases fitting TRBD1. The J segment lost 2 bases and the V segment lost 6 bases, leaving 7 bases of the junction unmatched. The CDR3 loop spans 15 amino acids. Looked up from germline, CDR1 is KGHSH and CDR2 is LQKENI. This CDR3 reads CASSWTGTSTDTQYF. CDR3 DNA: TGTGCCAGCTCTTGGACAGGGACCTCCACAGATACGCAGTATTTT. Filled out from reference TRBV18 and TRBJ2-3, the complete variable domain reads NAGVMQNPRHLVRRRGQEARLRCSPMKGHSHVYWYRQLPEEGLKFMVYLQKENIIDESGMPKERFSAEFPKEGPSILRIQQVVRGDSAAYFCASSWTGTSTDTQYFGPGTRLTVL.

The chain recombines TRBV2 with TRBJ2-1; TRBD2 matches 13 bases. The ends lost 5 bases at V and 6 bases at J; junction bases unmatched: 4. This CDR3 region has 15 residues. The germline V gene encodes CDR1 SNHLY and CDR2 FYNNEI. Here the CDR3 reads CASSWTSGSINEQFF. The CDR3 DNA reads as TGTGCCAGCAGTTGGACTAGCGGGAGTATCAATGAGCAGTTCTTC.

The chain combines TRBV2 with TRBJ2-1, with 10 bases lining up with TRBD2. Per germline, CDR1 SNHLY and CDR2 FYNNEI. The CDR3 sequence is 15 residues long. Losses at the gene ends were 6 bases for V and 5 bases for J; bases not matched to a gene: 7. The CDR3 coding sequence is TGTGCCAGCAGGAGCACTAGCGGGGCCCACAATGAGCAGTTCTTC. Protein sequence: CASRSTSGAHNEQFF.

The CDR3 DNA reads TGTGCCAGCAGCTTTACAAAAAGTGCGGGGACCAAAAACATTCAGTACTTC. Translation gives CASSFTKSAGTKNIQYF. This chain uses TRBV7-9 with TRBJ2-4, with a weak D call TRBD2 (6 bases). From germline, CDR1 is SEHNR and CDR2 FQNEAQ (reference sequence). Trimming pared 3 bases from V and 2 bases from J, leaving 17 bases between. The CDR3 extends over 17 amino acids.

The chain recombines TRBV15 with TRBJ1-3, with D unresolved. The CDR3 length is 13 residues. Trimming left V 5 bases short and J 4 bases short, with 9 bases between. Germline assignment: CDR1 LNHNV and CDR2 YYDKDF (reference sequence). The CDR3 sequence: CATSVGVGNTIYF. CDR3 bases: TGTGCCACCAGCGTCGGAGTAGGAAACACCATATATTTT.

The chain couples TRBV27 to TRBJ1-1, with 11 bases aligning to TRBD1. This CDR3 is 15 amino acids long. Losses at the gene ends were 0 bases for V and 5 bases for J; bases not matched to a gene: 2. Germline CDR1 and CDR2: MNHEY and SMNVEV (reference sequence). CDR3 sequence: CASSLSGQGGTEAFF. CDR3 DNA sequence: TGTGCCAGCAGTTTATCGGGACAGGGGGGAACTGAAGCTTTCTTT.

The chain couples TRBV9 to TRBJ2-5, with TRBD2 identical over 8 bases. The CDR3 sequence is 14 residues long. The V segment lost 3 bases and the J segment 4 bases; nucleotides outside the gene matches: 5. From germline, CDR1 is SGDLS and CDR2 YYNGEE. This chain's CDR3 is CASSAVGGVETQYF. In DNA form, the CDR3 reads TGTGCCAGCAGCGCGGTCGGGGGGGTAGAGACCCAGTACTTC.

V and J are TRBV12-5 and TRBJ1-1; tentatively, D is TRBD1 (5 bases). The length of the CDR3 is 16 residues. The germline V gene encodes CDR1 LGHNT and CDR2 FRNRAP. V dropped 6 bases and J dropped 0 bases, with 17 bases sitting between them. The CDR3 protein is CASGLYPGVVNTEAFF. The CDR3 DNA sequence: TGTGCTAGTGGCCTCTACCCGGGGGTCGTGAACACTGAAGCTTTCTTT. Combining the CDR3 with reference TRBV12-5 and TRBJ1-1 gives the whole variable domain DARVTQTPRHKVTEMGQEVTMRCQPILGHNTVFWYRQTMMQGLELLAYFRNRAPLDDSGMPKDRFSAEMPDATLATLKIQPSEPRDSAVYFCASGLYPGVVNTEAFFGQGTRLTVV.

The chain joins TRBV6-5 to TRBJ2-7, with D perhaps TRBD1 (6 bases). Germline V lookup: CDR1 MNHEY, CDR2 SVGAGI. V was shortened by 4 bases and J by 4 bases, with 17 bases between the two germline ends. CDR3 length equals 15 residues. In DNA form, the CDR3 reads TGTGCCAGCAGTTGGGCCCTGGGGCAGGGGTACGAGCAGTACTTC. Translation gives CASSWALGQGYEQYF.

CDR3 region: CASSRPTARGGVKTQYF. The CDR3 DNA sequence: TGTGCCAGCAGTCGCCCTACCGCGAGGGGAGGGGTGAAGACCCAGTACTTC. V and J are TRBV28 and TRBJ2-5, with TRBD2 identical over 7 bases. J lost 6 bases, V lost 5 bases, and 18 bases had no gene match. The germline gives CDR1 MDHEN, CDR2 SYDVKM. The CDR3 runs 17 residues.

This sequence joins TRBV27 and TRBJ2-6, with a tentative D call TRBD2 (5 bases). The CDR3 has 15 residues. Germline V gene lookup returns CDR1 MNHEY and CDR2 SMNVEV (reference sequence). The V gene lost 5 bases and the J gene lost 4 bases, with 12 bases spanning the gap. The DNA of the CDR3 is TGTGCCAGCAGTCAGCGTCCGGGAGGGGCCAACGTCCTGACTTTC. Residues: CASSQRPGGANVLTF.

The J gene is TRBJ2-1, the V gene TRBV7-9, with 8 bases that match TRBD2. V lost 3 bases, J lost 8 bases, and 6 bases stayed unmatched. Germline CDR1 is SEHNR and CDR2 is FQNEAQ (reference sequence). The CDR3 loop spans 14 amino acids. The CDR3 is CASSFGSGVDEQFF. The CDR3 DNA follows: TGTGCCAGCAGCTTTGGTAGCGGGGTTGATGAGCAGTTCTTC.

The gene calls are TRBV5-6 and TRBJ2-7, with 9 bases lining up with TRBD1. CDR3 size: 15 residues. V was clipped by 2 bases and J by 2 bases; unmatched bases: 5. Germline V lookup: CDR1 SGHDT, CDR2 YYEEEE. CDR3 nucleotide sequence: TGTGCCAGCAGCTTCTGGGACAGGGATACCTACGAGCAGTACTTC. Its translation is CASSFWDRDTYEQYF.

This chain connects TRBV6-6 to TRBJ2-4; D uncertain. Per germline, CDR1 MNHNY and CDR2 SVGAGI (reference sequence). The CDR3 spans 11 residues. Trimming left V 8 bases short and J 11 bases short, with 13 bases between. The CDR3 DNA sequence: TGTGCCAGCCTCGGTGGCGGAGTTCAGTACTTC. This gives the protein CASLGGGVQYF.